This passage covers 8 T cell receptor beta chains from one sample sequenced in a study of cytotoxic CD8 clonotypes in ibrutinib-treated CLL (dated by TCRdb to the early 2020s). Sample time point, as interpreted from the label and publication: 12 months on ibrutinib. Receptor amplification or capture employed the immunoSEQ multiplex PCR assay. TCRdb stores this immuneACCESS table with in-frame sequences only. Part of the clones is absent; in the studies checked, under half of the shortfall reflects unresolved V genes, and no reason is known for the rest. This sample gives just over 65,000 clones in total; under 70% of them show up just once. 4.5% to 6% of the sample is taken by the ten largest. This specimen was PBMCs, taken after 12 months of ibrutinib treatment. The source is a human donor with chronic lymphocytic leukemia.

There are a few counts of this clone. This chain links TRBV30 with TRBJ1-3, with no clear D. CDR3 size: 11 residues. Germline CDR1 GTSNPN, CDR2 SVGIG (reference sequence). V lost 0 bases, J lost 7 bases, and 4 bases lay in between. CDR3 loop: CAWSVINTIYF. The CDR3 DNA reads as TGTGCCTGGAGTGTAATTAACACCATATATTTT.

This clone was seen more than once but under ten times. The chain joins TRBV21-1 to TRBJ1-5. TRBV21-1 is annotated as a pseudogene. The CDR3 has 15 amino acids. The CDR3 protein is CASSKGLRSDQPQHF. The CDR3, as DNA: TGTGCCAGCAGCAAAGGGCTGAGATCTGATCAGCCCCAGCATTTT.

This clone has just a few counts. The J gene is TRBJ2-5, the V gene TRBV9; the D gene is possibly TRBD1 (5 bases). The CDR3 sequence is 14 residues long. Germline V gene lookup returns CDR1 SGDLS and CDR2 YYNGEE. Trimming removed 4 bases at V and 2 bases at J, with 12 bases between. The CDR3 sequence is CASSQAGSQETQYF. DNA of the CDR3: TGTGCCAGCAGCCAAGCAGGGTCTCAAGAGACCCAGTACTTC. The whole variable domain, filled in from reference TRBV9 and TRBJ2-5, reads DSGVTQTPKHLITATGQRVTLRCSPRSGDLSVYWYQQSLDQGLQFLIQYYNGEERAKGNILERFSAQQFPDLHSELNLSSLELGDSALYFCASSQAGSQETQYFGPGTRLLVL.

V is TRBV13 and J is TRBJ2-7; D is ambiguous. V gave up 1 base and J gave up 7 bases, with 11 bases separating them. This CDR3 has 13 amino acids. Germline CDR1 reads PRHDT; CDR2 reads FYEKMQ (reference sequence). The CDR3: CASSLALENEQYF. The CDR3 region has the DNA TGTGCCAGCAGCTTAGCCCTGGAAAATGAGCAGTACTTC.

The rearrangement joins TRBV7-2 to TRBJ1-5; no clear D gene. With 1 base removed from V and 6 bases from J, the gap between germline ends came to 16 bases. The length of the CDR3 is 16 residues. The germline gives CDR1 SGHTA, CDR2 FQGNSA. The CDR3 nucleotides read TGTGCCAGCAGCTTAGACTCAGCAATTACCGGTCAGCCCCAGCATTTT. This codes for CASSLDSAITGQPQHF.

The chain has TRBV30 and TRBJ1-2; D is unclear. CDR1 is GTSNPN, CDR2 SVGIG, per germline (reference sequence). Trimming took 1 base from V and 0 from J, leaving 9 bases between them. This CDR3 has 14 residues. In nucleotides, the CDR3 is TGTGCCTGGAGTGAGGATCCTACTAACTATGGCTACACCTTC. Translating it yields CAWSEDPTNYGYTF. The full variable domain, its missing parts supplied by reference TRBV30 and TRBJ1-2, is SQTIHQWPATLVQPVGSPLSLECTVEGTSNPNLYWYRQAAGRGLQLLFYSVGIGQISSEVPQNLSASRPQDRQFILSSKKLLLSDSGFYLCAWSEDPTNYGYTFGSGTRLTVV.

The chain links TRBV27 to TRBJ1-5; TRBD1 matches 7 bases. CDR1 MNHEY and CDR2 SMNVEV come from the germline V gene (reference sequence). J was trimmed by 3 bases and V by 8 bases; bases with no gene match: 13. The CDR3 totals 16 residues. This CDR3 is CASARTGSAVNQPQHF. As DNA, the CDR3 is TGTGCCAGCGCAAGGACAGGTTCGGCCGTCAATCAGCCCCAGCATTTT.

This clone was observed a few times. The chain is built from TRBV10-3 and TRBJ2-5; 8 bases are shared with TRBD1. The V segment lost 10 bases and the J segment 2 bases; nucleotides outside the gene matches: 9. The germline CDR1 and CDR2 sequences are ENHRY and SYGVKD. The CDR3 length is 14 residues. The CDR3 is CATKDRVSQETQYF. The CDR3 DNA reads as TGTGCCACTAAGGACAGGGTTTCTCAAGAGACCCAGTACTTC.